This TCR beta chain came from a study of blood T cell repertoires in COVID-19. Study as a whole: Sites in the United States, Italy and Spain provided acute and convalescent COVID-19 samples. Sample material is recorded as cDNA or gDNA derived from T cells, B-cell-depleted T cells, or PBMCs.

Libraries were prepared by immunoSEQ multiplex PCR; TCRdb keeps only in-frame clonotypes and omits some of them. The data contain roughly 160,000 clones, approximately 84% of them seen just once; the ten biggest clones take up 2.5% to 3%. Germline values: CDR1 LNHDA, CDR2 SQIVND (reference sequence). V lost 3 bases, J lost 4 bases, and 4 bases stayed unmatched. CDR3 size: 15 residues. Recruited during active infection, patients (from Seattle) were subsequently followed longitudinally. This TCR was recovered from an elderly woman with COVID-19, enrolled during active disease. Sequenced material: peripheral blood. This sequence joins TRBV19 and TRBJ2-2, with TRBD1 matching 8 bases. The DNA for the CDR3 is TGTGCCAGTAGTATTCCACAGGGGGTCACCGGGGAGCTGTTTTTT. This gives the protein CASSIPQGVTGELFF.